This T cell receptor beta chain is from a study of blood T cell repertoires in COVID-19. Study summary: The United States, Italy and Spain provided the acute and convalescent COVID-19 samples. Sample material is recorded as cDNA or gDNA derived from T cells, B-cell-depleted T cells, or PBMCs.

This clone was detected only once. The CDR3 has 14 residues. Losses at the gene ends were 2 bases for V and 3 bases for J; bases not matched to a gene: 4. CDR1 and CDR2 (germline): MNHEY, SVGAGI. In the study's own analysis: Amplification of reference gene primers was used by the study to estimate nucleated cell counts. The table came from immunoSEQ multiplex PCR; TCRdb's copy has only in-frame clones and leaves some out. Clonal size and the V and J genes are those of that table, whereas D and trimming came from the DNA. The repertoire holds 80,000 to 130,000 clones, with 80% to 95% as singletons. The specimen was peripheral blood. The chain carries TRBV6-5 and TRBJ2-7; 7 nucleotides match TRBD1. The TCR comes from a man between 65 and 80 years old with acute or convalescent COVID-19. The CDR3 protein is CASSYRRQGYEQYF. The CDR3 DNA sequence: TGTGCCAGCAGTTACCGCCGACAGGGCTACGAGCAGTACTTC.